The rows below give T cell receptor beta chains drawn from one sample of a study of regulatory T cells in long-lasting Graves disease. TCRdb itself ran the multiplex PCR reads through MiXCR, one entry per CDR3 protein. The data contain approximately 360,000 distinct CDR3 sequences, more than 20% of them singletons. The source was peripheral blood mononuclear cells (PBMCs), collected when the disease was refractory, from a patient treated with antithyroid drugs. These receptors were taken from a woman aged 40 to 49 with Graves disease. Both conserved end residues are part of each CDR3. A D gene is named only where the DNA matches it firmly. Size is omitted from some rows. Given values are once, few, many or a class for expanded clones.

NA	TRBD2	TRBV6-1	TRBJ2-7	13	CASSRGLAYEQYF	TGTGCCAGCAGTAGAGGACTAGCCTACGAGCAGTACTTC
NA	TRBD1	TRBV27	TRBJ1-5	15	CASSLWGQGDQPQHF	TGTGCCAGCAGTTTATGGGGACAGGGTGACCAGCCCCAGCATTTT
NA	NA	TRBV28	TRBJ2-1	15	CASRLGSLSYNEQFF	TGTGCCAGCAGACTCGGGAGCCTATCCTACAATGAGCAGTTCTTC
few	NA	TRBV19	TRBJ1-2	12	CASSGLKGGYTF	TGTGCCAGTAGTGGCTTAAAGGGCGGCTACACCTTC
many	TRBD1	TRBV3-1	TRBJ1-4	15	CASSQTDRTREKLFF	TGTGCCAGCAGCCAGACGGACAGGACCAGGGAAAAACTGTTTTTT
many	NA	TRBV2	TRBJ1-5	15	CASSEAPEPNQPQHF	TGTGCCAGCAGTGAAGCGCCAGAGCCCAATCAGCCCCAGCATTTT
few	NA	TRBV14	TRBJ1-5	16	CASSQSPGASNQPQHF	TGTGCCAGCAGCCAGTCCCCCGGGGCTAGCAATCAGCCCCAGCATTTT
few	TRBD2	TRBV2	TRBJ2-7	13	CASSEGLAGRCSF	TGTGCCAGCAGTGAGGGACTAGCGGGAAGGTGCAGTTTC
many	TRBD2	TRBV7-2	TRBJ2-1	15	CASSTLAGVSNEQFF	TGTGCCAGCAGCACCCTAGCGGGAGTCTCCAATGAGCAGTTCTTC
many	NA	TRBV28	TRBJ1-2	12	CASSPINYGYTF	TGTGCCAGCAGTCCAATCAATTATGGCTACACCTTC
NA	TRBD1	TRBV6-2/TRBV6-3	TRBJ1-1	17	CASRPGQGKRMNTEASF	TGTGCCAGCAGGCCCGGACAGGGGAAGAGGATGAACACTGAAGCTTCCTTT
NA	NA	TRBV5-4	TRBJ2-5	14	CASSLQGFRKTQYF	TGTGCCAGCAGCTTACAGGGTTTTAGGAAGACCCAGTACTTC
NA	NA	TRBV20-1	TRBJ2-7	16	CSTLGRSSSLSYEQYF	TGCAGTACGCTAGGGCGGAGCAGTAGTCTCTCCTACGAGCAGTACTTC
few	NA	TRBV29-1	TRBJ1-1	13	CSAHRERITEAFF	TGCAGCGCTCACAGGGAGCGGATCACTGAAGCTTTCTTT
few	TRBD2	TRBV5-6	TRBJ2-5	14	CASSLATSGTAQYF	TGTGCCAGCAGCTTGGCGACTAGCGGGACGGCCCAGTACTTC
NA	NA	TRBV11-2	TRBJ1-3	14	CASSLGTTGNTIYF	TGTGCCAGCAGCTTAGGGACAACTGGAAACACCATATATTTT
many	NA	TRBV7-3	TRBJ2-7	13	CASSQQPFYEQYF	TGTGCCAGCAGCCAACAGCCCTTCTACGAGCAGTACTTC
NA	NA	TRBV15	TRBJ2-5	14	CATNRDYGSETQYF	TGTGCCACCAACAGAGATTACGGGAGTGAGACCCAGTACTTC